These 2 T cell receptor beta chains originate from one sample sequenced in a study of beta chain features in type 1 diabetes (dated by TCRdb to the late 2010s). The library was made by the immunoSEQ multiplex PCR assay. The High Capacity cDNA Reverse Transcription Kit was used to reverse transcribe all of the isolated RNA, meaning that expressed TCRB transcripts were what got sequenced. Sourced from immuneACCESS, this table was stored by TCRdb with only in-frame sequences that have V and J called. A share of the clones is absent; for the studies checked, an unresolved V gene accounts for under half, and the remainder has no known explanation. This sample is represented by over 350,000 clones; more than 12% of them were singletons. The ten largest clones add up to under 0.02% of the sample. Source material: naive CD4+ T cells from blood. The cell subset or site label of this sample denotes: true naive CD4+ T cells. The receptors shown here come from a woman aged 18 to 35 in good health.

V is TRBV11-2 and J is TRBJ1-1, with D unresolved. Germline lookup yields CDR1 SGHAT and CDR2 FQNNGV. The germline V and J ends were trimmed by 7 bases and 1 base, with 10 bases remaining between them. This CDR3 is built from 13 residues. CDR3 region: CASILRGNTEAFF. DNA of the CDR3: TGTGCCAGCATCCTACGGGGGAACACTGAAGCTTTCTTT. Full variable domain (remainder filled in from reference TRBV11-2 and TRBJ1-1): EAGVAQSPRYKIIEKRQSVAFWCNPISGHATLYWYQQILGQGPKLLIQFQNNGVVDDSQLPKDRFSAERLKGVDSTLKIQPAKLEDSAVYLCASILRGNTEAFFGQGTRLTVV.

V is TRBV7-9 and J is TRBJ1-2, with 8 bases fitting TRBD1. The CDR3 spans 15 residues. The J segment lost 4 bases and the V segment lost 4 bases, leaving 8 bases of the junction unmatched. Germline V gives CDR1 SEHNR, CDR2 FQNEAQ (reference sequence). The CDR3 here is CASSWGQEPSYGYTF. In DNA, the CDR3 is TGTGCCAGCAGCTGGGGACAGGAACCTTCCTATGGCTACACCTTC.